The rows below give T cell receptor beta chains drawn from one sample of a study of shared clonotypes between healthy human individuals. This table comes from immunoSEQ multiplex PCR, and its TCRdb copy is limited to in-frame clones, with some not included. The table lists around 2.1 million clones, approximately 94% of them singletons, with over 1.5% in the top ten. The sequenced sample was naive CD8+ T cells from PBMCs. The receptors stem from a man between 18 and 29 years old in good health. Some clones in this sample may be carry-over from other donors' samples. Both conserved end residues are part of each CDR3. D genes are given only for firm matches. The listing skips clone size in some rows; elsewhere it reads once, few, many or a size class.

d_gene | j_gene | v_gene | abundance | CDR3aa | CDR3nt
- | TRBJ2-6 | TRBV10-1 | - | CASSGLSSGANVLTF | TGCGCCAGCAGCGGCTTATCTAGTGGGGCCAACGTCCTGACTTTC
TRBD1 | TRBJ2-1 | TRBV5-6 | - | CASSFSPGQLNEQFF | TGTGCCAGCAGCTTTTCACCGGGACAGCTCAATGAGCAGTTCTTC
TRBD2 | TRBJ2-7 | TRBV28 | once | CASRPGGSYEQYF | TGTGCCAGCAGACCCGGCGGGAGCTACGAGCAGTACTTC
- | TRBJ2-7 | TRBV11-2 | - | CASSGEGNFYEQYF | TGTGCCAGCAGCGGAGAGGGGAATTTTTACGAGCAGTACTTC
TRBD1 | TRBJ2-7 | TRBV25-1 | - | CASTNTGVYEQYF | TGTGCCAGCACAAACACAGGGGTCTACGAGCAGTACTTC
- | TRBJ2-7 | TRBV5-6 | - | CASSLWRSYEQYF | TGTGCCAGCAGCTTGTGGAGGAGTTACGAGCAGTACTTC
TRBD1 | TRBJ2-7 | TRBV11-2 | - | CASSSGTGSYEQYF | TGTGCCAGCAGCTCCGGGACAGGTTCCTACGAGCAGTACTTC
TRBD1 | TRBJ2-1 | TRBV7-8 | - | CASFPGQGHNEQFF | TGTGCCAGCTTCCCGGGACAGGGGCACAATGAGCAGTTCTTC
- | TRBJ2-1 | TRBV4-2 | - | CASSRGTINEQFF | TGTGCCAGCAGCCGGGGGACGATAAATGAGCAGTTCTTC
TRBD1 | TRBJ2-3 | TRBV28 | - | CASSYDRGIMADTQYF | TGTGCCAGCAGTTATGACAGGGGCATCATGGCAGATACGCAGTATTTT
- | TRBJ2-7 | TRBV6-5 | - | CASSYSIGTYEQYF | TGTGCCAGCAGTTACTCGATCGGAACCTACGAGCAGTACTTC
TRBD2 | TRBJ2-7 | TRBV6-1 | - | CASSEGLADVYEQYF | TGTGCCAGCAGTGAAGGACTAGCGGATGTCTACGAGCAGTACTTC
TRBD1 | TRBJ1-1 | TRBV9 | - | CASSAGAGGTEAFF | TGTGCCAGCAGCGCTGGGGCAGGGGGCACTGAAGCTTTCTTT
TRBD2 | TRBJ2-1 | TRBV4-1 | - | CASSQTSGSLYNEQFF | TGCGCCAGCAGCCAAACTAGCGGGAGTCTCTACAATGAGCAGTTCTTC
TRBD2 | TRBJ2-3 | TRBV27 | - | CASSSGLASRGDTQYF | TGTGCCAGCAGTTCGGGACTAGCGAGCCGTGGAGATACGCAGTATTTT
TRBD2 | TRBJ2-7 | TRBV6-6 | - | CASSYSSLAAYEQYF | TGTGCCAGCAGTTACTCGAGCCTAGCGGCCTACGAGCAGTACTTC
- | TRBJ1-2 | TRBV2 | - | CASSEPGNYGYTF | TGTGCCAGCAGTGAGCCAGGGAACTATGGCTACACCTTC
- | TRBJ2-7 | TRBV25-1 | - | CASSPGQASYEQYF | TGTGCCAGCAGCCCGGGGCAGGCCTCCTACGAGCAGTACTTC
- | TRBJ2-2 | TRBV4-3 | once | CASSQTWGGRTGELFF | TGCGCCAGCAGCCAAACTTGGGGAGGACGTACCGGGGAGCTGTTTTTT
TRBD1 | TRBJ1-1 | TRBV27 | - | CASSTAGTGATEAFF | TGTGCCAGCAGTACCGCCGGGACAGGGGCCACTGAAGCTTTCTTT
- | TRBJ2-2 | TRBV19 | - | CASSVDIAGELFF | TGTGCCAGTAGTGTCGACATCGCCGGGGAGCTGTTTTTT
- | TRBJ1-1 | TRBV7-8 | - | CASSSSTGPFF | TGTGCCAGCAGCTCCTCCACGGGGCCTTTCTTT
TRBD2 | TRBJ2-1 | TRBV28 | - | CASSQQREGNPWNEQFF | TGTGCCAGCAGTCAACAGCGGGAGGGCAACCCTTGGAATGAGCAGTTCTTC
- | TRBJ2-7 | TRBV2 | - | CASSGWTPQSSYEQYF | TGTGCCAGCAGTGGTTGGACACCACAGAGCTCCTACGAGCAGTACTTC
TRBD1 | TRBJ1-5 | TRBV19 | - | CAIGDRLNQPQHF | TGTGCCATTGGGGACAGGCTTAATCAGCCCCAGCATTTT
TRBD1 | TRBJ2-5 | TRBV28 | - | CASSDTGGQETQYF | TGTGCCAGCAGTGATACAGGGGGGCAAGAGACCCAGTACTTC
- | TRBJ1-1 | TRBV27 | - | CASSRTVAMNTEAFF | TGTGCCAGCAGCCGGACGGTCGCCATGAACACTGAAGCTTTCTTT
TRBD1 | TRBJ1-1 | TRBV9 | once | CASSVTGVSTEAFF | TGTGCCAGCAGCGTTACAGGGGTGAGCACTGAAGCTTTCTTT
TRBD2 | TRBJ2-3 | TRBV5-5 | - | CASSRESLAGLITDTQYF | TGTGCCAGCAGCAGAGAGTCCCTAGCGGGACTAATCACAGATACGCAGTATTTT
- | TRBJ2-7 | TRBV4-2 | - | CASSQDPRTDYEQYF | TGTGCCAGCAGCCAAGACCCCCGGACCGACTACGAGCAGTACTTC
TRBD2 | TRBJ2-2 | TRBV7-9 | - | CASSILAGGGTGELFF | TGTGCCAGCAGCATACTAGCGGGAGGTGGCACCGGGGAGCTGTTTTTT
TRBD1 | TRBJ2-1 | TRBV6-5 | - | CASSYDRGPYNEQFF | TGTGCCAGCAGTTACGACAGGGGCCCCTACAATGAGCAGTTCTTC
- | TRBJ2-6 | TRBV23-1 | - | CASSQSAEISGANVLTF | TGCGCCAGCAGTCAATCGGCGGAAATCTCTGGGGCCAACGTCCTGACTTTC
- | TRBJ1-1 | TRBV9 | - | CASSPSGGIGMNTEAFF | TGTGCCAGCAGCCCTAGTGGGGGCATAGGTATGAACACTGAAGCTTTCTTT
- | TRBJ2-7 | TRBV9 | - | CASSPHGSYEQYF | TGTGCCAGCAGCCCCCACGGATCCTACGAGCAGTACTTC
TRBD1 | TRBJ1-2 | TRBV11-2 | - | CASSQGGIFGYTF | TGTGCCAGCAGCCAAGGGGGCATTTTCGGCTACACCTTC
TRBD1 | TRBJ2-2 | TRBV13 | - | CASSLLVRVRQGDTGELFF | TGTGCCAGCAGCTTATTGGTCCGGGTTCGTCAGGGGGACACCGGGGAGCTGTTTTTT
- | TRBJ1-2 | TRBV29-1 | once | CSVDDIQRGGGYGYTF | TGCAGCGTTGACGATATACAGAGGGGCGGCGGCTATGGCTACACCTTC
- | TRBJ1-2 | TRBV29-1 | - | CSSRDLTVLEEGYTF | TGCAGCTCCAGGGATCTGACCGTCTTAGAAGAGGGCTACACCTTC
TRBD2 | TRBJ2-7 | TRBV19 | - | CASSPTRAGVLYEQYF | TGTGCCAGTAGTCCGACTAGGGCGGGAGTTCTCTACGAGCAGTACTTC
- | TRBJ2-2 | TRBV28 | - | CASSSLPWAGQNTGELFF | TGTGCCAGCAGTTCATTGCCCTGGGCGGGTCAGAACACCGGGGAGCTGTTTTTT
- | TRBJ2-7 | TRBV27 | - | CASSFFGPSYEQYF | TGTGCCAGCAGTTTTTTCGGACCATCCTACGAGCAGTACTTC
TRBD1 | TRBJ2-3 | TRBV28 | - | CASSWGLTGPDTQYF | TGTGCCAGCAGTTGGGGGCTGACAGGGCCAGATACGCAGTATTTT
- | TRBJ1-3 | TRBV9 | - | CASSVEEGGGNTIYF | TGTGCCAGCAGCGTAGAGGAGGGAGGAGGAAACACCATATATTTT
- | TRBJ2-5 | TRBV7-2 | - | CASSFRGPETQYF | TGTGCCAGCAGCTTCCGGGGGCCAGAGACCCAGTACTTC
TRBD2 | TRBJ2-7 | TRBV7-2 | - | CASSLVGGTSGQQYF | TGTGCCAGCAGCTTAGTTGGGGGGACTAGCGGCCAGCAGTACTTC
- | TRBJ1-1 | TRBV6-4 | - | CASSDPAKGRQGNTEAFF | TGTGCCAGCAGTGACCCGGCCAAGGGGCGGCAGGGGAACACTGAAGCTTTCTTT